This T cell receptor (beta chain) emerged from a study of T cell responses to AZD1222 COVID-19 vaccine. Pooled samples include second doses given at about 4 or 12 weeks. CDR3 length equals 13 residues. Trimming took off 3 bases at V and 1 base at J, with 7 bases between the two ends. In germline, CDR1 is SGHNT, CDR2 YYREEE (reference sequence). TCRdb keeps only in-frame clones here, not all; method: immunoSEQ multiplex PCR. The data contain about 120,000 clones, 70% to 90% of them singletons. With regard to this clone: Its target is not known.

Study findings and constraints: The reported proportion of spike-specific TCRs targeting unmutated variant regions was nearly half. Across the whole spike, CD4 TCRs peaked at regions 160-218 and 743-854.

The clonotype was recovered from an adult who received the AZD1222 COVID-19 vaccine. Sequences were derived from peripheral blood, sampled 28 days after the second AZD1222 dose. The chain couples TRBV5-4 to TRBJ1-2, with D perhaps matching TRBD1 (6 bases). This CDR3 reads CASSSDSNYGYTF. The DNA for the CDR3 is TGTGCCAGCAGCTCGGACAGTAACTATGGCTACACCTTC.